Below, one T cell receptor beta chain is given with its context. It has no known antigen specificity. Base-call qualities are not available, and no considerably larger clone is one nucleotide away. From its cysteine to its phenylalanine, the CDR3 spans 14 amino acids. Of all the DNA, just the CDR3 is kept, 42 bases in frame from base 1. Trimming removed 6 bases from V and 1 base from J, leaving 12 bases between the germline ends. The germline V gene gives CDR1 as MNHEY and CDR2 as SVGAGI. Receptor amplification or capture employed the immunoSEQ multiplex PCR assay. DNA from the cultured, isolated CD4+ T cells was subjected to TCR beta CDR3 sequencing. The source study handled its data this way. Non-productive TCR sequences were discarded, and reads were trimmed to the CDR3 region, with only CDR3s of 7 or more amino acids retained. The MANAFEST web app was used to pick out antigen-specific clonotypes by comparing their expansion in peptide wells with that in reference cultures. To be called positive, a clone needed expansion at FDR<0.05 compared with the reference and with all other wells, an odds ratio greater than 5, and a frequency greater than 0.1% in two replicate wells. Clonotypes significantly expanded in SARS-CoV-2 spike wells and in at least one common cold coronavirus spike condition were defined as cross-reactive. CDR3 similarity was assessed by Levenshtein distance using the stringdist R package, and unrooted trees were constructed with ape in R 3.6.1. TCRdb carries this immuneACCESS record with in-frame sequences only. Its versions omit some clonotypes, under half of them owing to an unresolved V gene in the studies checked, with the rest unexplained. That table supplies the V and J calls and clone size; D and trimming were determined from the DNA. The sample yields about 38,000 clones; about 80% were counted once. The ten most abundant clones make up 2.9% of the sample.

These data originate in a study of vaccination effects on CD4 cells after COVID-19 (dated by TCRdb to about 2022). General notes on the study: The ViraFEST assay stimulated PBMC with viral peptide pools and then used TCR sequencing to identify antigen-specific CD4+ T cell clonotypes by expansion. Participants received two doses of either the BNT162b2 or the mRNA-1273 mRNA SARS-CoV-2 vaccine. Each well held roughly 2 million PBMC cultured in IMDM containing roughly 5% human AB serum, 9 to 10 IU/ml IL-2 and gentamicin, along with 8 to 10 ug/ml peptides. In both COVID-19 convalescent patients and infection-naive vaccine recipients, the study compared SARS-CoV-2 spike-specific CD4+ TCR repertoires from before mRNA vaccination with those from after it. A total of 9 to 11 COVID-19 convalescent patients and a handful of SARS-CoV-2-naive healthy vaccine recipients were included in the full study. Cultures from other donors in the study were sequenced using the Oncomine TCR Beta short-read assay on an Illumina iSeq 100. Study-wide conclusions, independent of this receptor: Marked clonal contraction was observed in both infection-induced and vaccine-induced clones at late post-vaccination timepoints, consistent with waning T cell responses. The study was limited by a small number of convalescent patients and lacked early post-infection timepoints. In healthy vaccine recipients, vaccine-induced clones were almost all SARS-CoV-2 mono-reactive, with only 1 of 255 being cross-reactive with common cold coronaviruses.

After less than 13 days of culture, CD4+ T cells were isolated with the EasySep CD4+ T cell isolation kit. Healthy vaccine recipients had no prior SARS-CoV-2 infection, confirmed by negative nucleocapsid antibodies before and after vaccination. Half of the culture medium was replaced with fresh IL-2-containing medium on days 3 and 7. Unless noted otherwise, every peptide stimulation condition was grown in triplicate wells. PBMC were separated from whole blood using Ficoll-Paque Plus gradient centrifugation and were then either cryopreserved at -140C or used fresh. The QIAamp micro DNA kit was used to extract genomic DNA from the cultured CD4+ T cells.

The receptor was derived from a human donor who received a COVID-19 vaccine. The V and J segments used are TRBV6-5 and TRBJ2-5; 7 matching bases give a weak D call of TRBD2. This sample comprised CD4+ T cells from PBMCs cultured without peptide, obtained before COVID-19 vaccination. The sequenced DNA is TGTGCCAGCAGGAAGGGGGGGGTCCAAGAGACCCAGTACTTC. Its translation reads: CASRKGGVQETQYF.